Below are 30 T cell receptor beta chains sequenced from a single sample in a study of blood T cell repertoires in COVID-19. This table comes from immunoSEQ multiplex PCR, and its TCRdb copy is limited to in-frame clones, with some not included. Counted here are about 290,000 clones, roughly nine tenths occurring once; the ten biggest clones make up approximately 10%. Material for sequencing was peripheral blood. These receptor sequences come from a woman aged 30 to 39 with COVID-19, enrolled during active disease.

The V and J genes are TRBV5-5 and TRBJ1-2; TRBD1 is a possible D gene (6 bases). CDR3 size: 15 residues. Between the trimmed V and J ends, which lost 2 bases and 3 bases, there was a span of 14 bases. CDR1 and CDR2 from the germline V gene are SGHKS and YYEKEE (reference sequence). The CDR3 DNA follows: TGTGCCAGCAGCTTTCTCAACAGGGAAGACTATGGCTACACCTTC. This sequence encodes CASSFLNREDYGYTF.

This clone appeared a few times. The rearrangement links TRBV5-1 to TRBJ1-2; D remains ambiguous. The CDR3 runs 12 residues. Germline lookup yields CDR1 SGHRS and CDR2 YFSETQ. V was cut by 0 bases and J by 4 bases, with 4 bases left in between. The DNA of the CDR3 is TGCGCCAGCAGCTTGGACGGCTATGGCTACACCTTC. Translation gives CASSLDGYGYTF. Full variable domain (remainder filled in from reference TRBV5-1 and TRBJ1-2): KAGVTQTPRYLIKTRGQQVTLSCSPISGHRSVSWYQQTPGQGLQFLFEYFSETQRNKGNFPGRFSGRQFSNSRSEMNVSTLELGDSALYLCASSLDGYGYTFGSGTRLTVV.

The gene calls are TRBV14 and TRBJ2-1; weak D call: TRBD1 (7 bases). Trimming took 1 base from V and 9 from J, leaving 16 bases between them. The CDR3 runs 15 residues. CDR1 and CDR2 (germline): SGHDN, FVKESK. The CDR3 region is CASSQAAGGIGEQFF. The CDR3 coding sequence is TGTGCCAGCAGCCAAGCAGCAGGGGGGATCGGTGAGCAGTTCTTC.

Here the CDR3 reads CASSVADNRGGNYGYTF. Written as DNA, the CDR3 is TGTGCCAGCAGCGTAGCCGATAACAGGGGAGGAAACTATGGCTACACCTTC. V gene TRBV9 combines with J gene TRBJ1-2; 7 nucleotides agree with TRBD1. The J segment lost 2 bases and the V segment lost 0 bases, leaving 10 bases of the junction unmatched. There are 17 residues in the CDR3. Germline CDR1 SGDLS, CDR2 YYNGEE. Combining the CDR3 with reference TRBV9 and TRBJ1-2 gives the whole variable domain DSGVTQTPKHLITATGQRVTLRCSPRSGDLSVYWYQQSLDQGLQFLIQYYNGEERAKGNILERFSAQQFPDLHSELNLSSLELGDSALYFCASSVADNRGGNYGYTFGSGTRLTVV.

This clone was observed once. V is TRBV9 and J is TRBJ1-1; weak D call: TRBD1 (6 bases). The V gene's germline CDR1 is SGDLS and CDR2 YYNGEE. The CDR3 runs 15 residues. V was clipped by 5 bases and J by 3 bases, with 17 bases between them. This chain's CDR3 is CASRRRGSRDTEAFF. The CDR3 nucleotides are TGTGCCAGCAGGAGAAGGGGGTCCAGGGACACTGAAGCTTTCTTT. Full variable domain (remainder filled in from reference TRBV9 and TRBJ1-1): DSGVTQTPKHLITATGQRVTLRCSPRSGDLSVYWYQQSLDQGLQFLIQYYNGEERAKGNILERFSAQQFPDLHSELNLSSLELGDSALYFCASRRRGSRDTEAFFGQGTRLTVV.

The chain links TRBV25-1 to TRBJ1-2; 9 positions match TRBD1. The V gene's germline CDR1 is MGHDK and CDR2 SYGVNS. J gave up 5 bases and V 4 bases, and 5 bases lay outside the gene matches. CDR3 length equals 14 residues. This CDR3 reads CASSGGQGGYGYTF. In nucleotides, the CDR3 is TGTGCCAGCAGTGGGGGACAGGGCGGGTATGGCTACACCTTC.

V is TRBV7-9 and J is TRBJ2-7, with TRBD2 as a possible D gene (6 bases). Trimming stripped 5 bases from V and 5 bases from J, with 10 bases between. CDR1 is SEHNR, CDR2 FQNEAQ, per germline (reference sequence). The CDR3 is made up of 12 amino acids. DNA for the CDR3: TGTGCCAGCAGCCTACTAGCAAACGAGCAGTACTTC. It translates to CASSLLANEQYF.

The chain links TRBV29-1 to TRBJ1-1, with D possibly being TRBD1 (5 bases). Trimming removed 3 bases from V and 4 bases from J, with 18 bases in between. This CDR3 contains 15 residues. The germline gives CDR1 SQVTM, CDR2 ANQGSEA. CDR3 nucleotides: TGCAGCGTTGAGGACCCCCAAGGGGTGAGCACTGAAGCTTTCTTT. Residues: CSVEDPQGVSTEAFF.

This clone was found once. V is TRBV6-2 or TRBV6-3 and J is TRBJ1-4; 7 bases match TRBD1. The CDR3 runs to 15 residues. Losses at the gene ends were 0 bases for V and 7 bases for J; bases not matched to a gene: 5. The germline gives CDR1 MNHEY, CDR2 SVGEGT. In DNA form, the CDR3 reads TGTGCCAGCAGTTACTCGAGAGGGGGCGGTGAAAAACTGTTTTTT. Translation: CASSYSRGGGEKLFF.

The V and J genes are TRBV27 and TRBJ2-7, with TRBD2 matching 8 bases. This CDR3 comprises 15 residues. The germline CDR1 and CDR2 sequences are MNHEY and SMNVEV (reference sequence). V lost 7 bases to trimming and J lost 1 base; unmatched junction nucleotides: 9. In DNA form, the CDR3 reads TGTGCCAGCACAAGCGGGGGTACAGGATCCTACGAGCAGTACTTC. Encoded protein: CASTSGGTGSYEQYF.

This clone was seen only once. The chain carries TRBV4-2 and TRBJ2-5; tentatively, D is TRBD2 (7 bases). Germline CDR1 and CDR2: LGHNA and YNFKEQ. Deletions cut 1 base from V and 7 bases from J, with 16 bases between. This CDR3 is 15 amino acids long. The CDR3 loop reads CASSQGAGASMTQYF. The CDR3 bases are TGTGCCAGCAGCCAAGGTGCGGGGGCCTCTATGACCCAGTACTTC.

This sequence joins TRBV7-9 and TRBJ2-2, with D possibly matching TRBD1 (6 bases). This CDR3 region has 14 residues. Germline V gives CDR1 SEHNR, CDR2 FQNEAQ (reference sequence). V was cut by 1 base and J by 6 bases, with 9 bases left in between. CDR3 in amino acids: CASSLVEGAGELFF. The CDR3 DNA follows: TGTGCCAGCAGCTTAGTCGAGGGGGCCGGGGAGCTGTTTTTT.

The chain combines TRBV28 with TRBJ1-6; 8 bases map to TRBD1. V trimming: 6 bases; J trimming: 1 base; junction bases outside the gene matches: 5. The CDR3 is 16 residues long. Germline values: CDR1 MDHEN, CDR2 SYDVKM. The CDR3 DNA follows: TGTGCCAGCAGGTTCAGGGGGCAGTCCTATAATTCACCCCTCCACTTT. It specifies CASRFRGQSYNSPLHF.

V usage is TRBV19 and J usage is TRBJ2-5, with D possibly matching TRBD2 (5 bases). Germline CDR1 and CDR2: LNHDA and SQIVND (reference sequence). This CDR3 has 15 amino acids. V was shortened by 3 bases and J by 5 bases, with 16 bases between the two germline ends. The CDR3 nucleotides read TGTGCCAGTAGTATCGGCTCGGGCTCGGGGGAGACCCAGTACTTC. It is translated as CASSIGSGSGETQYF.

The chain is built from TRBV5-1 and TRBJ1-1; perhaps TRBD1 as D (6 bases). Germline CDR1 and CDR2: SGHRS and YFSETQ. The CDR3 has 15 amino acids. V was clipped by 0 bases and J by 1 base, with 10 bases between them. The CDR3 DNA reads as TGCGCCAGCAGCTTGGACGGACAGTCGAACACTGAAGCTTTCTTT. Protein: CASSLDGQSNTEAFF.

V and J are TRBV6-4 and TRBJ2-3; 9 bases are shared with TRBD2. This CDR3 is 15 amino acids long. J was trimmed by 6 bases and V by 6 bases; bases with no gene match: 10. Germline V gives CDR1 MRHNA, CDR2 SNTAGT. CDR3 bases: TGTGCCAGCAGGGAGACTAGCGGTGGTTTCGATACGCAGTATTTT. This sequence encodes CASRETSGGFDTQYF.

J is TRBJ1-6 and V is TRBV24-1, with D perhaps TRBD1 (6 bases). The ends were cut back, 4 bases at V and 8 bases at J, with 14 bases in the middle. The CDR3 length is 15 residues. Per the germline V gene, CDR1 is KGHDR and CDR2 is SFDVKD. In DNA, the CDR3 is TGTGCCACCAGTGAGGGGACAAACGGGTATTCACCCCTCCACTTT. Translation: CATSEGTNGYSPLHF.

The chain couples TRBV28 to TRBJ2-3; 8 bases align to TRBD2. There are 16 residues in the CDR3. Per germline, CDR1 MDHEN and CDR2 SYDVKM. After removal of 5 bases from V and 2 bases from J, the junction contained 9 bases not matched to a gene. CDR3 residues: CASSLRRGEITDTQYF. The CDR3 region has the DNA TGTGCCAGCAGTCTCAGGCGGGGGGAAATCACAGATACGCAGTATTTT.

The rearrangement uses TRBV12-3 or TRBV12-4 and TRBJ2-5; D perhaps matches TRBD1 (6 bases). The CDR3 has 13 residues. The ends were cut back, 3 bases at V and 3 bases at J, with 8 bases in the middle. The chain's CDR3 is CASSLRQEETQYF. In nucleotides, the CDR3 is TGTGCCAGCAGTTTGAGACAGGAAGAGACCCAGTACTTC.

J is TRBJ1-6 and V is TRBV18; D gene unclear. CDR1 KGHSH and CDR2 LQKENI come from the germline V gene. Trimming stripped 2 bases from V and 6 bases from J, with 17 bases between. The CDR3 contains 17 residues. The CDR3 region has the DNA TGTGCCAGCTCACCAGAGGTCAGCCCAAATTCTAATTCACCCCTCCACTTT. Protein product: CASSPEVSPNSNSPLHF.

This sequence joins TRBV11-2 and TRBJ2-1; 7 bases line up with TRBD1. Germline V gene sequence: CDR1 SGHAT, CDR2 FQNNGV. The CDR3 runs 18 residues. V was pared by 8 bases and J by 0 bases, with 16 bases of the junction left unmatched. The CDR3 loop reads CASARQGHYQSSYNEQFF. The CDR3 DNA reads TGTGCCAGCGCCCGACAGGGCCATTACCAGAGCTCCTACAATGAGCAGTTCTTC.

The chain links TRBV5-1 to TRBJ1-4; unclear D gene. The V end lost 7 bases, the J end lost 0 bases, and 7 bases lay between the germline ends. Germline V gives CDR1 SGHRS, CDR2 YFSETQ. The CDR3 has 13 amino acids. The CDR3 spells CASSVATNEKLFF. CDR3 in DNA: TGCGCCAGCTCGGTGGCAACTAATGAAAAACTGTTTTTT.

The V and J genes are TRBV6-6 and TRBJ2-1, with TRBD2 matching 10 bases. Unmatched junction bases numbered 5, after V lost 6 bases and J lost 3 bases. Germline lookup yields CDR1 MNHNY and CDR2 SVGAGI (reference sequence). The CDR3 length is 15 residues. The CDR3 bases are TGTGCCAGCAGCCGTAGCGGGGGGCACTACAATGAGCAGTTCTTC. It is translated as CASSRSGGHYNEQFF.

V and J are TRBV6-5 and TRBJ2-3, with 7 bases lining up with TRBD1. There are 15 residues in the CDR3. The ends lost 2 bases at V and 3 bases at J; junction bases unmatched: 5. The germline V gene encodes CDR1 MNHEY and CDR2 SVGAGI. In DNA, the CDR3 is TGTGCCAGCAGTTACCCCGACAGGGCGACAGATACGCAGTATTTT. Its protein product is CASSYPDRATDTQYF.

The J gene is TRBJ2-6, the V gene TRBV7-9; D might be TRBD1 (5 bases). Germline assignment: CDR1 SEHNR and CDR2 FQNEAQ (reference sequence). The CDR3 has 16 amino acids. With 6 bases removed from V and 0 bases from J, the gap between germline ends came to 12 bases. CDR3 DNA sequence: TGTGCCAGCAGTTTCAGGGATCTCTCTGGGGCCAACGTCCTGACTTTC. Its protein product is CASSFRDLSGANVLTF.

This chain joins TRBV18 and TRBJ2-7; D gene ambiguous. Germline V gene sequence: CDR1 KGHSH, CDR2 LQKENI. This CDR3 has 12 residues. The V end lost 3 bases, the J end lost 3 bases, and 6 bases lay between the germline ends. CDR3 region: CASSPGNYEQYF. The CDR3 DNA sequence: TGTGCCAGCTCACCGGGCAACTACGAGCAGTACTTC.

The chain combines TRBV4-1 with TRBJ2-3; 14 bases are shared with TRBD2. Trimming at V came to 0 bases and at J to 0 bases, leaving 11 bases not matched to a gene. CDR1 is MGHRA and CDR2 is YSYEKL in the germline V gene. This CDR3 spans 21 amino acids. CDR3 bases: TGCGCCAGCAGCCAAGATGCTGGACTAGCGGGGGGCTATCTCAGCACAGATACGCAGTATTTT. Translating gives CASSQDAGLAGGYLSTDTQYF.

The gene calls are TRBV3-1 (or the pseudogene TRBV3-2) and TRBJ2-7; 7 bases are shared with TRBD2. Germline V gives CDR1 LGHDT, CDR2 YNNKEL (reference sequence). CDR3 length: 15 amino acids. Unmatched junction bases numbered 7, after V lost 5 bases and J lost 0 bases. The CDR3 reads CASSSLRTSSYEQYF. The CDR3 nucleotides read TGTGCCAGCAGCTCTCTGAGGACTAGCTCCTACGAGCAGTACTTC.

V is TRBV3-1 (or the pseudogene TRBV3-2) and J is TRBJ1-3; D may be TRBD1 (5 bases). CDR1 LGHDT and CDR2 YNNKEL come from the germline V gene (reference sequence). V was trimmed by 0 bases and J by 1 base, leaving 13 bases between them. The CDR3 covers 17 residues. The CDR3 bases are TGTGCCAGCAGCCAAGATGTTCTTAGGGGTTCTGGAAACACCATATATTTT. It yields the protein CASSQDVLRGSGNTIYF.

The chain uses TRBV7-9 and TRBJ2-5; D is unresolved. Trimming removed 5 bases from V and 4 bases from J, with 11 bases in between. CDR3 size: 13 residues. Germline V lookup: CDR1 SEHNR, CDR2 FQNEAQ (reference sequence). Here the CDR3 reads CASSRATAETQYF. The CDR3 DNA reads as TGTGCCAGCAGCCGAGCCACAGCAGAGACCCAGTACTTC.